The present TCR beta chain was sequenced within a study of cytomegalovirus exposure and HLA in healthy donors. Study results and caveats: Productive status was seen about 87% or about 30% of the time for most TCR beta V segments in an earlier analysis.

Concerning this clone: Its antigen is not identified.

PCR was performed using 60 Vbeta and 13 Jbeta primers. Repertoires were generated with immunoSEQ multiplex PCR, while TCRdb's copy carries only in-frame clones and drops some. The sample yields about 120,000 clones, 8% to 11% seen once. The sequencing sample was made of PBMCs. This TCR came from a woman aged 18-29 years in good health and CMV-seropositive.

CDR3: CASSSSGTGYNEQFF. The CDR3 DNA reads as TGTGCCAGCAGCTCCTCCGGGACAGGCTACAATGAGCAGTTCTTC. This chain links TRBV5-4 with TRBJ2-1; the match to TRBD1 covers 8 bases. The CDR3 has 15 residues. The J segment lost 3 bases and the V segment lost 3 bases, leaving 5 bases of the junction unmatched. From germline, CDR1 is SGHNT and CDR2 YYREEE (reference sequence).